Sequencing of this T cell receptor (beta chain) was carried out in a study of blood T cell repertoires in COVID-19. The protocol was immunoSEQ multiplex PCR, while the TCRdb copy is restricted to in-frame clones and leaves out a portion. This sample has roughly 260,000 clones, with around 90% found just once. V gave up 5 bases and J gave up 7 bases; unmatched junction bases: 8. The germline CDR1 and CDR2 sequences are KGHDR and SFDVKD. The CDR3 extends over 15 amino acids. All enrollees were roughly 18 to 90 years old and from about two dozen US areas. Cohort assignment relied on participant-reported clinical history.

This chain connects TRBV24-1 to TRBJ2-1; 9 bases match TRBD1. The TCR was taken from a human donor in a cohort exposed to, infected with or recovered from COVID-19 (not recorded which). The donor label of this sample is uncertain. Sequencing used PBMCs or T cells enriched from blood (not recorded which). CDR3 DNA sequence: TGTGCCACCAGTGTGTTGAGACAGGGGGGAAATGAGCAGTTCTTC. It codes for CATSVLRQGGNEQFF.